This T cell receptor beta chain is drawn from a study of cytomegalovirus exposure and HLA in healthy donors (dated by TCRdb to about 2017). Broadly, across the study: According to an earlier analysis of a few hundred of the donors, about 179 million T cells yielded 90 million to 140 million unique TCR beta sequences and 276 Gb of sequence data. Approximately 310 gigabases of sequencing data and roughly 90 million unique TCR sequences were included in an early release covering around 600 HLA-typed donors. To predict cytomegalovirus infection status, the study brought together high-throughput TCR immunosequencing, statistical association of individual TCRs with disease status, and machine learning. Alongside the repertoire data, information on donor age, sex, ethnicity and CMV serostatus was compiled. About five DR-DQ haplotypes were treated as single units for association and clustering because of strong linkage in the cohort. To study patterns of TCR occurrence, a later analysis re-analyzed previously published TCR beta repertoires from 666 donors and added high-resolution HLA genotyping. In the later analysis, no new phenotypic data were used to find candidate immune exposures; instead, reliance was placed on TCR beta sequences and their occurrence across donors. A later genetic analysis took genome-wide SNP genotypes for about 55% of the roughly 670 donors and used that subset as a discovery cohort. An earlier analysis of approximately 500 of the donors applied high-throughput TCR beta sequencing to assess whether each TCR beta V gene segment acted as functional or pseudogenic. In addition to the first cohort of 666 subjects, a separate validation cohort of approximately 120 different subjects was used. All discovery cohort repertoires had been generated using a single sequencing platform. HLA typing included class I and class II loci at four-digit resolution. Using immunosequencing, the study profiled T cell repertoires from 666 subjects and related those repertoires to cytomegalovirus serostatus. Typing coverage varied by locus: roughly 620-640 donors for A, B, C, DRB1 and DQB1; under 550 for DQA1; approximately 610 for DPA1; roughly 450 for DPB1. The aim of the study was to test whether cataloging public T cell receptors could identify signatures of past pathogen exposure. Among the roughly 400 genotyped donors, roughly 80% belonged to the genetic ancestry cluster associated with self-reported Caucasian donors. Across about 370 genotyped donors of the cohort, an average of roughly 230,000 unique TCR beta nucleotide sequences per donor were sequenced, and roughly a sixth of those sequences were non-productive. Study-level results and caveats: In a later genetic analysis, a missense DCLRE1C variant was associated with V-gene and J-gene trimming of TCR beta chains, and the association was replicated in an independent cohort. Only TCR beta chains were sequenced in this cohort, and the absence of alpha or paired-chain data limited detectable features. The classifier was reported to diagnose cytomegalovirus status with high specificity and sensitivity in both the original and validation cohorts. The authors suggested that the approach could potentially be extended to other disease states and immunological phenotypes. In an earlier analysis of more than 500 of the donors, most TCR beta V segments appeared in productive rearrangements about 87% or about 30% of the time, broadly matching IMGT annotations. Linkage disequilibrium might explain the correlated functional status among segregating V segments, but an unknown experimental factor could not be excluded. In a later analysis, around 17,000 TCR beta sequences were associated with specific HLA alleles at a false discovery rate of 0.05. In a later analysis, the rate of TCR association differed among HLA loci, with DRB1 alleles having the most associated TCRs and HLA-C alleles having the fewest. A later genetic analysis reported fewer N-insertions in productive TCRs among donors in an Asian-associated ancestry cluster than the roughly 620-donor mean. Several of the top co-occurrence clusters appeared to be linked to parvovirus B19, influenza, CMV and Epstein-Barr virus, according to a later analysis. While some public TCRs were present in many individuals, most TCR sequences turned up only very rarely across donors. The study gave a list of some 150 TCR beta chains associated with cytomegalovirus. Because HLA typing was missing for some donors at each locus, association tests included only the typed subset. In a later analysis, HLA-associated TCR beta chains showed more clonal expansion and lower generation probabilities than non-associated chains that were equally common. A further reported finding was that TCR beta sequences accurately predicted the HLA-A and HLA-B alleles for most subjects in the first cohort. Because counts were too low, about 18 rarely observed V segments, including chromosome 9 orphons, were excluded from the earlier analysis of about 500 of the donors. For the cohort, immune exposure information was limited to CMV serostatus. Roughly uniform sequencing depth across donors was assumed in presence/absence analyses, although this assumption may not hold. A group of highly shared sequence variants was considered likely to be a technical artifact of the sequencing pipeline. A later analysis found that most CMV-associated TCR beta chains appeared HLA-restricted, with HLA associations seemingly driven largely by CMV exposure. Some IMGT-functional V segments, including TRBV6-2 and TRBV6-3, could not be told apart with the 87-base-pair reads, so those segments were excluded. A few of the identified cytomegalovirus-associated TCR beta chains were confirmed in vitro to be specific for cytomegalovirus antigens. When HLA alleles, especially DR and DQ, strongly co-occurred, TCR associations were difficult to assign to individual alleles.

The CDR3 goes from the cysteine to the phenylalanine over 15 residues. The entry retains the CDR3 DNA only, 45 bases that are in frame from base 1. Relative to germline, V is 6 bases shorter and J is 0 bases shorter, with 14 bases between their ends. In the germline V gene, CDR1 corresponds to MNHEY and CDR2 to SVGAGI. As concerns this clone: What this receptor recognizes is not known. No base-level quality is on record; no much larger clone is a single base apart.

The method was the immunoSEQ multiplex PCR assay. The multiplex PCR relied on a mix of 60 forward primers for TCR Vbeta segments and 13 reverse primers for TCR Jbeta segments. The CDR3 region of rearranged TCR beta genes was amplified from genomic DNA with a multiplex PCR assay. The Illumina HiSeq System was used to sequence the amplified TCR beta libraries as 87-base-pair reads. In the paper's pipeline: A later analysis counted 75 million to 100 million unique TCR beta chains across the 550 to 800 repertoires, and 9.5 million to 11 million of these chains were shared by at least two donors. To remove PCR and sequencing errors, raw reads were error-corrected and collapsed into unique sequences using a nearest-neighbor algorithm that merged closely related sequences. To assign V, D and J gene segments, CDR3 sequences were aligned to IMGT reference sequences. For a sequence to be retained, a match of at least six nucleotides to both a V gene segment and a J gene segment was required. A rearrangement was called productive if the CDR3 had no stop codons and remained in frame with V and J, and every other rearrangement was called non-productive. Following IMGT convention, CDR3 was defined as the stretch from the second conserved V-encoded cysteine to the conserved J-encoded phenylalanine. Sequences without an unambiguous match to a single V gene segment were excluded from the earlier analysis of approximately 560 of the donors. An earlier analysis of 587 of the donors called V segments functional above 56.7% productive rearrangements and segregating when the between-donor standard deviation exceeded 5%. A statistical classification framework was built for diagnosing cytomegalovirus status from the catalog of TCR beta chain sequences. A later analysis assigned V and J genes by comparing TCR nucleotide sequences with IMGT/GENE-DB human TR gene sequences. In a later analysis, CDR3 sequences and most-parsimonious VDJ recombination scenarios were assigned using the TCRdist pipeline. A later analysis defined each TCR beta chain by its CDR3 amino acid sequence plus V-gene family, and excluded reads lacking a unique V-gene family. A later analysis removed 500 to 650 highly shared, low-generation-probability nucleotide sequences to deal with suspected cross-contamination and a sequencing artifact. A later analysis calculated a clonal expansion index for each public chain from normalized within-repertoire ranks of inferred template counts. In a later analysis, generation probabilities were computed with a VDJ recombination model fitted to out-of-frame rearrangements, and the resulting probabilities were checked against IGoR. In a later analysis, hypergeometric tests were used to score TCR-TCR, TCR-HLA and TCR-CMV co-occurrence, with a repertoire-size bias correction applied to TCR pairs. To estimate false discovery rates, a later analysis permuted the HLA or CMV assignments 20 times. In a later analysis, co-occurring TCRs were grouped using DBSCAN, with TCRdist sequence similarity added in when clustering inside HLA-allele-positive subsets. Co-occurrence clustering excluded repertoires with fewer than 30,000 or more than 120,000 public chains, plus five with anomalous nucleotide sharing. The table was pulled from immuneACCESS by TCRdb, which kept in-frame rearrangements only. Such tables lose some clones; where checked, under half of the loss comes from unresolved V genes, and the rest has no known cause. D and trimming were read from the DNA, whereas the V and J calls and clone size are those reported in that table. The sample profile shows about 160,000 clones; 75% to 90% of them were found once. The top ten clones comprise 1.2% of the sample.

The cohort comprised around 700 healthy bone marrow donors. At the time of sampling, every cohort member was nominally healthy, though immune exposures that went unrecorded were likely present. The donor tested CMV seronegative, placing the donor among the 352 seronegative members of the cohort. A peripheral blood sample was collected from each donor, and TCR beta sequencing was performed on peripheral blood mononuclear cells. Genomic DNA extraction from the blood cell samples was performed with the Qiagen DNeasy Blood Extraction Kit. Sequenced sample: PBMCs. The sequence links TRBV6-5 to TRBJ1-1, with no confident D gene call. The origin of this receptor is a boy between 2 and 10 years old in good health and CMV-seronegative. CDR3 reads: CASRYTPLMNTEAFF. The DNA is TGTGCCAGCAGATACACTCCGCTCATGAACACTGAAGCTTTCTTT.